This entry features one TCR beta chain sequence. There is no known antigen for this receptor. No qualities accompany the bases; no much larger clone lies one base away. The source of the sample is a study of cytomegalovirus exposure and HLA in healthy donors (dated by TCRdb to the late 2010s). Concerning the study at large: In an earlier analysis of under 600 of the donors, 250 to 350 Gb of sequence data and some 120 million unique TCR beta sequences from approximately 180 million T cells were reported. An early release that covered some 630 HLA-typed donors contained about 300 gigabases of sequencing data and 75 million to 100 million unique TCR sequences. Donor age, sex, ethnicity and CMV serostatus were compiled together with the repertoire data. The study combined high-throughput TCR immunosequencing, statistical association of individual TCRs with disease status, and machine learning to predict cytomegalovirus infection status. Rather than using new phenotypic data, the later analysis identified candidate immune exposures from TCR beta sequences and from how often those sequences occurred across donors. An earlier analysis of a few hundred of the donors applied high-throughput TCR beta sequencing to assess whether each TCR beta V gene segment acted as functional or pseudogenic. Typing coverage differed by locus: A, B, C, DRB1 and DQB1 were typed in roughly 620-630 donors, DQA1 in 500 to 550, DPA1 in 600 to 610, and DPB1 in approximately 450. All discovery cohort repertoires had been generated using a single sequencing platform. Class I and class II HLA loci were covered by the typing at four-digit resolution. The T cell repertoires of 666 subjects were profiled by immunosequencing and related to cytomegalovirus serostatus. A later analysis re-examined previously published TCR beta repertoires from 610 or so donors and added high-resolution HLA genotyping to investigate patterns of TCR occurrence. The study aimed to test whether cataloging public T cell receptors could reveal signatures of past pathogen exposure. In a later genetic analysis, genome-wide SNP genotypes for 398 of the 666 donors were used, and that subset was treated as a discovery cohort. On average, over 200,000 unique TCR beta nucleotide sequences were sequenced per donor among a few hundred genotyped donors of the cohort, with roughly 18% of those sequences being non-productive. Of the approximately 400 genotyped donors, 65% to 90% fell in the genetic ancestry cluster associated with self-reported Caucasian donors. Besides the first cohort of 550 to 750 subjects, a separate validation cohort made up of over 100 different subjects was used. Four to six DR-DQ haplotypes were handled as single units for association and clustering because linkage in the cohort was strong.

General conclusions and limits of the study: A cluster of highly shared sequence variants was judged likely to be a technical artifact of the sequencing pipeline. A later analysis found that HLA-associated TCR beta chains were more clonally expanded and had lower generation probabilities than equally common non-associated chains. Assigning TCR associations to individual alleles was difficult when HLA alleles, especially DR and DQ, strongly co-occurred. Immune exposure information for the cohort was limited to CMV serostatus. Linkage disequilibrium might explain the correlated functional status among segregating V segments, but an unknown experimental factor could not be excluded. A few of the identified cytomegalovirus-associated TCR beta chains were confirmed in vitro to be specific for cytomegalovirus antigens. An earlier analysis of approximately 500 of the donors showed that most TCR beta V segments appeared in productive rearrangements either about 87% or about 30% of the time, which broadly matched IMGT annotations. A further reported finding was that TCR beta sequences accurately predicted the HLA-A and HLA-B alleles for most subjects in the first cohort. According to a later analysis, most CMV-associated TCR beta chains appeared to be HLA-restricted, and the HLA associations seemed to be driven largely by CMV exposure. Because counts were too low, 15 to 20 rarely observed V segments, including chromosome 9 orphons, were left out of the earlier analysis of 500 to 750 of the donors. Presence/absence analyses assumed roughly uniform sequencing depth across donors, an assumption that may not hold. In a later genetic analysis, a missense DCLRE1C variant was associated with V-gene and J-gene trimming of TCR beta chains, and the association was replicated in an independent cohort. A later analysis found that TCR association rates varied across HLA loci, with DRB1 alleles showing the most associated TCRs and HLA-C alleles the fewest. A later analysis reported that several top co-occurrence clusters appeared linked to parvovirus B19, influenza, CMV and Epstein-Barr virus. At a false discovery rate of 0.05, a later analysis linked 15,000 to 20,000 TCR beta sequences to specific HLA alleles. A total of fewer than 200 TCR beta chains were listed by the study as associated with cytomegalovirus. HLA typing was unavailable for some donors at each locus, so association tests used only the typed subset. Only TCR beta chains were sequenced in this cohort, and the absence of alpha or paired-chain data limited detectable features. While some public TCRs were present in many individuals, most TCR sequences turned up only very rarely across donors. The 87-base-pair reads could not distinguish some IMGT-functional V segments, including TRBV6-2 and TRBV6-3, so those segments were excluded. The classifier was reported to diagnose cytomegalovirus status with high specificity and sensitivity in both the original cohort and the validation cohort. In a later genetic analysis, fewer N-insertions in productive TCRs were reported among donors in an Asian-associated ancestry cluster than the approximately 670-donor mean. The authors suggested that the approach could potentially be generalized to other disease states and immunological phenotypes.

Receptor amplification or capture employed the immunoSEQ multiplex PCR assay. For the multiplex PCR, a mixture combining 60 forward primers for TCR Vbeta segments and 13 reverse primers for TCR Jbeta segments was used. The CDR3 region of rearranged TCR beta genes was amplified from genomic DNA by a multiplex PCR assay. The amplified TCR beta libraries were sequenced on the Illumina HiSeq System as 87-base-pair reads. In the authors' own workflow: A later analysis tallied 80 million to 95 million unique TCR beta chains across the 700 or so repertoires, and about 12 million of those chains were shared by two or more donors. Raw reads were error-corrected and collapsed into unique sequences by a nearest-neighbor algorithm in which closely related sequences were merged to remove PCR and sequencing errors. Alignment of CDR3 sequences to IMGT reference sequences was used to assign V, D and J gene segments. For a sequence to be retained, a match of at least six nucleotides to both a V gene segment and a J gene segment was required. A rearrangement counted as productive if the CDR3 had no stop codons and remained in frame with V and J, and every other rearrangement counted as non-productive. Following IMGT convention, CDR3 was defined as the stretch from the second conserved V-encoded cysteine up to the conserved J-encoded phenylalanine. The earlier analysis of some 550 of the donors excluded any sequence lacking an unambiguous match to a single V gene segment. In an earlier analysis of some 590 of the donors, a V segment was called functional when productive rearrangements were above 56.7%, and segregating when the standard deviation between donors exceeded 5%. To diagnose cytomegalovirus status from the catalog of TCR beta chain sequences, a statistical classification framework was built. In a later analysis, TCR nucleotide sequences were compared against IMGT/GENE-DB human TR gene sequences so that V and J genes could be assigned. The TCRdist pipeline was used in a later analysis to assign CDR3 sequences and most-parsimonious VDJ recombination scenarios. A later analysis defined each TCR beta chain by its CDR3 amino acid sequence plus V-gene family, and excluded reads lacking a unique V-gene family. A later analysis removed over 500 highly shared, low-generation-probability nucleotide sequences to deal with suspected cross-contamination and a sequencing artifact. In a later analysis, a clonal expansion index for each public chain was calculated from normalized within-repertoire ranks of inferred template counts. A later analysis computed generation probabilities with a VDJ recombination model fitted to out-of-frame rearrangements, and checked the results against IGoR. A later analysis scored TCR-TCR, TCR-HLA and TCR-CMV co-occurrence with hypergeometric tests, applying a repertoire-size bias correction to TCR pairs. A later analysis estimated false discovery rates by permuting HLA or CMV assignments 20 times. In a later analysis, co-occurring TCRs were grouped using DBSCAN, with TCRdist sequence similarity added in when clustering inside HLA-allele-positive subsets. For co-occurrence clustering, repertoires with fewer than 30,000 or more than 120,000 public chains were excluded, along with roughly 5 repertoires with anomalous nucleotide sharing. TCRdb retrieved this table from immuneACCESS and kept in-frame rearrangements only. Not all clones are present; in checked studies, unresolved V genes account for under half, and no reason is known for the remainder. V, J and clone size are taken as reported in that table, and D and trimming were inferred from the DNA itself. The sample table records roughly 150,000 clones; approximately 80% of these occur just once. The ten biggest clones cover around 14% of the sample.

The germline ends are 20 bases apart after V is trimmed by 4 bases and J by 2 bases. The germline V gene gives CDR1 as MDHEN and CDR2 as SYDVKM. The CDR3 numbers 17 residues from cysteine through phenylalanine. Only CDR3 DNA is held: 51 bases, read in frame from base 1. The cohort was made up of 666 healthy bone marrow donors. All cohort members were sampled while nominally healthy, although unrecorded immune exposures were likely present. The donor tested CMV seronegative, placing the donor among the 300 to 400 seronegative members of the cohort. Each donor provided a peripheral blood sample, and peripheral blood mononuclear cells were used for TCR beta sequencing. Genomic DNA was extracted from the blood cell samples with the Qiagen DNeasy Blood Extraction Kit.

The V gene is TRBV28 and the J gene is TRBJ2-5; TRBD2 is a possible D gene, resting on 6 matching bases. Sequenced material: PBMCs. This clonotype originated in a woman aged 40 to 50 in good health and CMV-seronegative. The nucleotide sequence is TGTGCCAGCAGTTGGGTAGGGACTTCCCTATCTCAAGAGACCCAGTACTTC. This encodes CASSWVGTSLSQETQYF.